These 12 T cell receptor beta chains were all obtained from the same sample, sequenced in a study of T cell changes during pregnancy in multiple sclerosis. Measured with immunoSEQ multiplex PCR; TCRdb has only the in-frame clones, and not every one. The profile shows about 38,000 clones, 91% of them singletons. This specimen consisted of CD8+ T cells from peripheral blood mononuclear cells, obtained in the second trimester of pregnancy. These receptors originate from a female donor with multiple sclerosis, enrolled in a pregnancy study.

The chain links TRBV6-1 to TRBJ1-1; D is unclear. The CDR3 has 16 residues. Trimming pared 1 base from V and 5 bases from J, leaving 17 bases between. In germline, CDR1 is MNHNS, CDR2 SASEGT. The CDR3 sequence: CASSEDLGLVRTEAFF. CDR3 DNA: TGTGCCAGCAGTGAAGACCTGGGCCTCGTAAGGACTGAAGCTTTCTTT.

The chain has TRBV9 and TRBJ1-5; possible D gene TRBD1, 6 bases. The CDR3 spans 14 residues. Trimming cost V 0 bases and J 6 bases, with 10 bases left between them. From germline, CDR1 is SGDLS and CDR2 YYNGEE. The CDR3: CASSVGGGTQPQHF. The CDR3, as DNA: TGTGCCAGCAGCGTAGGCGGGGGCACTCAGCCCCAGCATTTT.

The CDR3 sequence: CASSLGGTNEKLFF. For the CDR3, the DNA is TGTGCCAGCAGCTTGGGGGGAACTAATGAAAAACTGTTTTTT. The J gene is TRBJ1-4, the V gene TRBV7-9; possibly TRBD1 for D (5 bases). The CDR3 extends over 14 amino acids. Trimming removed 3 bases at V and 1 base at J, with 6 bases between. CDR1 and CDR2 (germline): SEHNR, FQNEAQ (reference sequence).

The J gene is TRBJ2-5, the V gene TRBV9; D might be TRBD2 (6 bases). This CDR3 region has 14 residues. Germline assignment: CDR1 SGDLS and CDR2 YYNGEE. Between the trimmed V and J ends, which lost 3 bases and 7 bases, there was a span of 16 bases. The CDR3 bases are TGTGCCAGCAGCGGCGGGACTTCGGTCGGGACCCAGTACTTC. It codes for CASSGGTSVGTQYF.

This clone was seen just once. The rearrangement links TRBV5-6 to TRBJ1-2, with unresolved D. Germline V gene data show CDR1 as SGHDT and CDR2 as YYEEEE. V lost 0 bases to trimming and J lost 4 bases, with 10 bases between them. The CDR3 covers 14 residues. CDR3 in amino acids: CASSLGGGSYGYTF. Written as DNA, the CDR3 is TGTGCCAGCAGCTTGGGCGGAGGGAGCTATGGCTACACCTTC.

The J gene is TRBJ2-3, the V gene TRBV4-2, with a tentative D call TRBD2 (5 bases). The CDR3 covers 17 residues. Germline V lookup: CDR1 LGHNA, CDR2 YNFKEQ. V lost 0 bases and J lost 1, with 14 bases in between. As DNA, the CDR3 is TGTGCCAGCAGCCAAGAACCCGGGAATTTACGCACAGATACGCAGTATTTT. Translated, it gives CASSQEPGNLRTDTQYF.

Here the CDR3 reads CASRDGQYSTDTQYF. The CDR3 nucleotides are TGCGCCAGCAGGGACGGACAGTATAGCACAGATACGCAGTATTTT. The rearrangement links TRBV5-1 to TRBJ2-3; D perhaps matches TRBD1 (6 bases). Trimming removed 5 bases at V and 0 bases at J, with 13 bases between. The CDR3 covers 15 residues. CDR1 and CDR2 from the germline V gene are SGHRS and YFSETQ.

The rearrangement uses TRBV7-9 and TRBJ2-4, with TRBD2 identical over 7 bases. The germline CDR1 and CDR2 sequences are SEHNR and FQNEAQ (reference sequence). V lost 5 bases to trimming and J lost 7 bases; unmatched junction nucleotides: 11. CDR3 length: 15 residues. CDR3 loop: CASSPRGGVGNIQYF. CDR3 sequence (DNA): TGTGCCAGCAGCCCAAGGGGAGGGGTCGGGAACATTCAGTACTTC.

This sequence joins TRBV4-1 and TRBJ2-5; a weak D match, TRBD2 (6 bases). The J call may be in error: the DNA end matches TRBJ2-7 better. Germline V gene data show CDR1 as MGHRA and CDR2 as YSYEKL. The length of the CDR3 is 16 residues. The CDR3, as DNA: TGCGCCAGCAGCCAAGATCCGCTAGCGTTCTCCTACGAGCAGTACTTC. It specifies CASSQDPLAFSYEQYF.

A single count supports this clone. This rearrangement joins TRBV6-5 to TRBJ1-2; D is uncertain. V lost 0 bases and J 4 bases, leaving 9 bases between the germline ends. CDR1 is MNHEY, CDR2 SVGAGI, per germline. The CDR3 is 14 residues long. CDR3 residues: CASSYSSSVYGYTF. CDR3 bases: TGTGCCAGCAGTTACTCGTCCTCAGTCTATGGCTACACCTTC.

The chain joins TRBV7-3 to TRBJ2-1, with 8 nucleotides matching TRBD2. The length of the CDR3 is 16 residues. Germline lookup yields CDR1 SGHTA and CDR2 FQGTGA. Trimming at V came to 2 bases and at J to 0 bases, leaving 3 bases not matched to a gene. CDR3 amino acids: CASSLLAGSSYNEQFF. The CDR3 DNA follows: TGTGCCAGCAGCTTACTAGCGGGCAGCTCCTACAATGAGCAGTTCTTC.

The chain combines TRBV12-5 with TRBJ1-5; TRBD1 is a possible D gene (5 bases). The CDR3 extends over 14 amino acids. V dropped 5 bases and J dropped 3 bases, with 11 bases sitting between them. CDR1 is LGHNT and CDR2 is FRNRAP in the germline V gene. CDR3: CASGDSPANQPQHF. The CDR3 coding sequence is TGTGCTAGTGGTGACAGTCCAGCCAATCAGCCCCAGCATTTT.